Listed below are T cell receptor beta chains from one sample, sequenced in a study of T cells in Graves' hyperthyroidism and ophthalmopathy. MiXCR, applied by TCRdb to the multiplex PCR reads, yields one record per CDR3 protein. The sample carries nearly 600,000 distinct CDR3 sequences, approximately 15% recorded once. Sequenced material: blood. The receptors originated from a young woman with Graves' ophthalmopathy. The CDR3 runs from the conserved cysteine through the conserved F or W.

j_call: TRBJ2-2; v_call: TRBV14; cdr3_aa: CASSQEFQGGLYRTGELFF
j_call: TRBJ1-3; v_call: TRBV6-6; cdr3_aa: CASSYSTPDSGNTIYF
j_call: TRBJ2-7; v_call: TRBV20-1; cdr3_aa: CSAWRELDEQYF
j_call: TRBJ2-1; v_call: TRBV24-1; cdr3_aa: CATSDATGITHNEQFF
j_call: TRBJ2-7; v_call: TRBV28; cdr3_aa: CASCDRGRIEQYF
j_call: TRBJ1-4; v_call: TRBV29-1; cdr3_aa: CSVQGGEKLFF
j_call: TRBJ2-5; v_call: TRBV20-1; cdr3_aa: CSARNGDSARETQYF
j_call: TRBJ2-2; v_call: TRBV12-3/TRBV12-4; cdr3_aa: CASREDKYPTGELFF
j_call: TRBJ1-1; v_call: TRBV7-9; cdr3_aa: CASSFYICSARRGNTEAFF
j_call: TRBJ2-1; v_call: TRBV4-1; cdr3_aa: CASSRSGGSDEQFF